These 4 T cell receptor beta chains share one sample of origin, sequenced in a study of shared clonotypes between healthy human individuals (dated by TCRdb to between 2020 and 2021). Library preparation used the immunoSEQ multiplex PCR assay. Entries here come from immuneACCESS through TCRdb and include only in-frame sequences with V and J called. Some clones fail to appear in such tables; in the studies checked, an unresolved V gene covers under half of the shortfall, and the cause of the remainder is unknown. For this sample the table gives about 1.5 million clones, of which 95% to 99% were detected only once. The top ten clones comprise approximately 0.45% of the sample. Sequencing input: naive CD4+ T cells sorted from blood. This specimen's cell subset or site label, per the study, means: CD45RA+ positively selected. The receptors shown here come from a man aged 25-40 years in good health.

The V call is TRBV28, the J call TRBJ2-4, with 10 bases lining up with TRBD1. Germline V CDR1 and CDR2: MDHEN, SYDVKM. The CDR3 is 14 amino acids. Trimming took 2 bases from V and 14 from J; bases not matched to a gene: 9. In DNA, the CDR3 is TGTGCCAGCAGTTTACGGGACAGGGGCGGACGGGAGTACTTC. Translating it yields CASSLRDRGGREYF.

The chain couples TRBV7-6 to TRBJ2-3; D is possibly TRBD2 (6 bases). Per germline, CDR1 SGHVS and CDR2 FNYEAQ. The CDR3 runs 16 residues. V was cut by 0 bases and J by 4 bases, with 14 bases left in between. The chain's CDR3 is CASSLARASAADTQYF. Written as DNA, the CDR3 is TGTGCCAGCAGCTTAGCGAGGGCTAGCGCCGCAGATACGCAGTATTTT.

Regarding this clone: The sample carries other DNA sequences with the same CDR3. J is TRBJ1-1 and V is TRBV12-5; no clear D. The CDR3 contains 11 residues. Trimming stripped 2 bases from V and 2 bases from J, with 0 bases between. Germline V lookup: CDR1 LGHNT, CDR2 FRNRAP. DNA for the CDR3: TGTGCTAGTGGTTTGAACACTGAAGCTTTCTTT. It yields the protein CASGLNTEAFF.

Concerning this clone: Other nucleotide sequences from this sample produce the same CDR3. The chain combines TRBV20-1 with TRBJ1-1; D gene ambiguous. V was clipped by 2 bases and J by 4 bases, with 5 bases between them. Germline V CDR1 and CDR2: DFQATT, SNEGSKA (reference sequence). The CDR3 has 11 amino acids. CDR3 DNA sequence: TGCAGTGCTAGAAAGAGCACTGAAGCTTTCTTT. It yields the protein CSARKSTEAFF.